This T cell receptor beta chain appears in the sequencing data of a study of blood T cells in healthy people across ages (dated by TCRdb to the mid-2010s). About the full investigation: In model experiments, template switching captured roughly one uniquely barcoded TCR beta cDNA molecule for every two T cells. Using deep sequencing normalized with unique cDNA molecular identifiers, the study measured how TCR beta repertoire diversity changes with age. Donors were grouped into four age groups: young (average 16 years), middle-aged (39), aged (around 56) and long-lived (just over 80). For two donors (one aged 18 to 29 and one aged 80 or older), the study analyzed two additional independent replicas of 1 million unique cDNA reads from the same blood draw. General study outcomes and caveats: Bulk unsorted PBMC profiling prevented conclusive comparison of naive and antigen-experienced compartments. Compared with the aged group, more naive CD4+ T cells, fewer expanded clones and increased TCR diversity were shown by the long-lived group, suggesting age selection. A strong correlation was found between observed TCR beta diversity and the percentage of naive T cells measured by flow cytometry. Estimates of total diversity based on one million sequenced T cells were regarded as lower bounds and as underestimates. Because donor CMV infection status was unknown, age-related changes in expanded clonotypes were potentially confounded. As age increased, observed TCR beta diversity per million T cells dropped in a roughly linear way, and a significant reduction was already evident by age 40.

The donors were roughly 39 Caucasian individuals from Russia, aged roughly 6 to 90 years, who were systemically healthy. Each donor gave approximately 9.3 milliliters of peripheral blood, collected into EDTA-treated Vacutainer tubes. Ficoll-Paque density-gradient centrifugation was used to isolate PBMCs, with at least 6.5 million per sample. Trizol reagent was used to extract total RNA from PBMCs, with at least 5.5 micrograms per sample. For every donor, flow cytometry on a PBMC aliquot measured the percentage of naive CD45RAhigh/CD27high T cells. Libraries were built with 5' RACE. The sample was run on an Illumina HiSeq 2500. A second roughly 6 to 11 cycle PCR used a sample-barcoded 5' primer and a J-beta primer mix. A unique molecular identifier was introduced onto each TCR beta cDNA molecule by a template-switch 5' adaptor carrying 12 random nucleotides. Each sample yielded at least 2.5 million CDR3-containing paired-end reads. First-strand cDNA synthesis was performed from all RNA using the Mint cDNA synthesis kit, with priming by a TRBC-specific oligonucleotide. After uracil-DNA glycosylase treatment, a first 18-cycle PCR used universal primers M1SS and BC2_uni_R on all cDNA. The source study handled its data this way. For normalization, 1 million high-quality reads were randomly selected from each sample, with every read carrying a distinct molecular identifier. Instead of being binned into consensus sequences, reads that shared molecular identifiers were thrown out. MiTCR, set to a Q25 quality threshold and the strictest error-elimination algorithm, was used for CDR3 identification, clonotype clustering and error correction. A nonparametric unseen species model using Euler transformation provided a lower-bound estimate of total TCR beta diversity. TCRdb ran its own pipeline on the public reads, namely fastp trimming at Q25 and MiXCR clone calling, and kept in-frame beta chains. When rows share a CDR3 protein, they turn into one entry using the most common DNA and genes. V and J calls and clone size were set by TCRdb, not the authors. A total of 800,000 or so distinct CDR3 sequences appear in this sample, roughly 25% of them only once. Of the sample, under 4.5% falls within the top ten clones.

This clonotype came up a few times. Which antigen it targets is not known. The sample holds no much larger clone one base away, and base qualities are not on file. CDR3 length: 15 amino acids, cysteine to phenylalanine. Only the CDR3 portion is preserved as DNA: 45 bases, with reading frame beginning at the first base. A distance of 7 bases separates the germline ends of V and J, which lose 0 bases and 0 bases respectively. CDR1 SGHRS and CDR2 YFSETQ were looked up in the germline V gene. These data were likewise used in another study, on T cells of mothers and their children. From the second report: The donors were nine systemically healthy Caucasian individuals, made up of three mothers and their six children. cDNA synthesis used all of the extracted RNA, with 1.5 ug of RNA in each 15 ul reaction. In the second PCR, the M1S primer added sample barcodes and 2-4 random nucleotides. Over 9.5 million TCR beta CDR3 reads were obtained for each mother, and some 3 million reads were obtained for each child. Thymic selection shapes the output of TCR recombination in a similar way in related and unrelated pairs, and inherited differences have a minor effect. Normalized repertoire overlap was always found to be slightly, but never significantly, higher in related mother-child pairs than in unrelated mother-child pairs. No persistent microchimeric T cell clones were found, with a detection sensitivity of 85 to 100 clones per million clonotypes. In the study, deep NGS was used to compare the TCR beta repertoires of mothers and children, and features distinguishing related mother-child pairs from unrelated individuals were sought. On average, the children were about 10 +/- 4 years old, while the mothers were about 37 +/- 4 years old. After adapter ligation was performed with NEBNext reagents, the libraries were sequenced on an Illumina HiSeq 2000 with 100+100 nt paired-end reads. To prevent cross-contamination, the mother and child libraries were prepared a month apart and were sequenced in separate runs. Each donor had between roughly 450,000 and 2,100,000 distinct TCR beta clonotypes identified. Naive TCR beta clonotypes were estimated from low-frequency clonotypes matched to each donor's FACS-determined naive share, without sorting.

Sequences were obtained from blood. The TCR originated in a boy younger than 18 in good health. This chain is built from TRBV5-1 and TRBJ1-3; no D gene is confidently identified. The CDR3 protein: CASSLDASSGNTIYF. The nucleotide sequence reads TGCGCCAGCAGCTTGGATGCCAGCTCTGGAAACACCATATATTTT.